Listed below are T cell receptor beta chains from one sample, sequenced in a study of T cell changes during pregnancy in multiple sclerosis. The data were produced by immunoSEQ multiplex PCR, yet TCRdb's version contains in-frame clones alone and is incomplete. This table has fewer than 150,000 clones, 90% to 98% appearing once. Material: peripheral blood, obtained after pregnancy. These receptors all stem from a female donor with multiple sclerosis, enrolled in a pregnancy study. Each CDR3 is given with its conserved first and last residue. A D gene is named only where the DNA matches it firmly.

-	TRBV20-1	TRBJ2-7	TGCAGTGCCCGGAGCTACGAGCAGTACTTC	CSARSYEQYF
TRBD1	TRBV5-4	TRBJ1-1	TGTGCCAGCAGCTTGGACGGGACAGGGCCTGAAGCTTTCTTT	CASSLDGTGPEAFF
TRBD1	TRBV7-9	TRBJ2-3	TGTGCCAGCAGCTTAAGGACAGGGACGACGGCAGATACGCAGTATTTT	CASSLRTGTTADTQYF
-	TRBV25-1	TRBJ1-5	TGTGCCAGCAGTTGGGGAACGGGAAATCAGCCCCAGCATTTT	CASSWGTGNQPQHF
-	TRBV19	TRBJ1-4	TGTGCCAGTAGTATACTGGGGGGGCACAGGTTTTCAACTAATGAAAAACTGTTTTTT	CASSILGGHRFSTNEKLFF
-	TRBV20-1	TRBJ2-1	TGCAGTGCTACACCCCAGAATGAGCAGTTCTTC	CSATPQNEQFF
-	TRBV21-1	TRBJ2-2	TGTGCCAGCAGCAAGGTTCAAGGGGTGGGCACCGGGGAGCTGTTTTTT	CASSKVQGVGTGELFF
TRBD2	TRBV7-6	TRBJ2-1	TGTGCCAGCAGCTTAGCGGGCCTAGCGGGCCACAATGAGCAGTTCTTC	CASSLAGLAGHNEQFF
-	TRBV6-6	TRBJ2-7	TGTGCCAGCACCTCGGGGAGCGGAGGCTACGAGCAGTACTTC	CASTSGSGGYEQYF
-	TRBV28	TRBJ1-4	TGTGCCAGCATTGCGTTCTCCGGGGTGACTAATGAAAAACTGTTTTTT	CASIAFSGVTNEKLFF
TRBD1	TRBV28	TRBJ2-7	TGTGCCAGCAGTACAGGGGGCTACGAGCAGTACTTC	CASSTGGYEQYF
TRBD2	TRBV5-1	TRBJ2-1	TGCGCCAGCAGCACCGGACTAGCGGGGACCTACAATGAGCAGTTCTTC	CASSTGLAGTYNEQFF
-	TRBV25-1	TRBJ1-2	TGTGCCAGCAGCCCGGGGGACCACCTGAGCTACACCTTC	CASSPGDHLSYTF
-	TRBV6-5	TRBJ2-7	TGTGCCAGCAGTAGGATATACAGCTCCTACGAGCAGTACTTC	CASSRIYSSYEQYF
-	TRBV20-1	TRBJ2-7	TGCAGTGGAAGAGGGAGGCCCGAGCAGTACTTC	CSGRGRPEQYF
-	TRBV7-2	TRBJ2-3	TGTGCCAGCAGCTTAGTGAACGAAGGGGGTTGGAACACAGATACGCAGTATTTT	CASSLVNEGGWNTDTQYF
-	TRBV19	TRBJ1-2	TGTGCCAGTAGTTTTGTAGAGGGAATTTATGGCTACACCTTC	CASSFVEGIYGYTF
-	TRBV25-1	TRBJ2-5	TGTGCCAGCAGTGAAAGTGGGAGGTACCAAGAGACCCAGTACTTC	CASSESGRYQETQYF
TRBD2	TRBV5-4	TRBJ2-5	TGTGCCAGCAGCTTGTCTCCTAGCGGGCAAGAGACCCAGTACTTC	CASSLSPSGQETQYF
-	TRBV2	TRBJ2-1	TGTGCCAGCATTCCCAAGGACAGCCCCATCTCCTACAATGAGCAGTTCTTC	CASIPKDSPISYNEQFF
TRBD1	TRBV2	TRBJ1-5	TGTGCCAGCAGTGGGGACAGGGTGTATCAGCCCCAGCATTTT	CASSGDRVYQPQHF
TRBD1	TRBV5-1	TRBJ2-5	TGCGCCAGCAGCTTGAAGGGGGCGGGAGAGACCCAGTACTTC	CASSLKGAGETQYF
-	TRBV7-2	TRBJ1-2	TGTGCCAGCAGCCCCCGAGGAACAGGGACATCCTATGGCTACACCTTC	CASSPRGTGTSYGYTF
TRBD1	TRBV5-1	TRBJ2-1	TGCGCCAGCAGCCCGGGACAGGTTTACAATGAGCAGTTCTTC	CASSPGQVYNEQFF
-	TRBV28	TRBJ1-2	TGTGCCAGCAATTGGAGGAACTATGGCTACACCTTC	CASNWRNYGYTF
TRBD1	TRBV25-1	TRBJ2-7	TGTGCCAGCAGTGAATACCGGGACAGTTACGAGCAGTACTTC	CASSEYRDSYEQYF
-	TRBV28	TRBJ1-2	TGTGCCAGCAGTTTAAATCCGGGGTATGGCTACACCTTC	CASSLNPGYGYTF
-	TRBV5-1	TRBJ2-1	TGCGCCAGCAGCTTGGAGTACAGGGACAATGAGCAGTTCTTC	CASSLEYRDNEQFF
TRBD2	TRBV6-5	TRBJ2-5	TGTGCCAGCAGTTACTCTGGGAGGGCATACCAAGAGACCCAGTACTTC	CASSYSGRAYQETQYF